This T cell receptor (beta chain) came from a study of blood T cell repertoires in COVID-19. Data came from immunoSEQ multiplex PCR; TCRdb stores just in-frame clones and leaves some out. Seen here are hundreds of thousands of clones, 70% to 85% observed once, and the top ten hold 4% to 6%. The V and J ends lost 2 bases and 0 bases respectively, with 7 bases between them. The CDR3 runs to 14 residues. From germline, CDR1 is LNHDA and CDR2 SQIVND (reference sequence). The sequenced material came from peripheral blood. The TCR originated in a woman of 80 years or more with active or convalescent COVID-19. The chain carries TRBV19 and TRBJ1-1; D gene uncertain. CDR3 residues: CASSIFGLNTEAFF. CDR3 DNA: TGTGCCAGTAGTATATTTGGCCTGAACACTGAAGCTTTCTTT.